These 2 T cell receptor beta chains were sequenced from one sample in a study of T cells in Graves' hyperthyroidism and ophthalmopathy. Template material for amplifying TCR beta CDR3 regions consisted of RNA transcripts. HTBI primers drove first-round RT-PCR of the TCR CDR3. TCRdb called the multiplex PCR reads again in MiXCR, with one record for every CDR3 protein. The sample includes hundreds of thousands of distinct CDR3 sequences, about a fifth of them seen just once. Material for sequencing was blood. These receptor sequences come from a man aged 30-40 years with Graves' ophthalmopathy.

The chain's CDR3 is CANTPRETAQSIGYGYTF. CDR3 coding DNA: TGTGCCAACACCCCAAGGGAAACAGCACAGTCTATTGGCTATGGCTACACCTTC. The chain has TRBV28 and TRBJ1-2; no firm D call. Trimming cost V 10 bases and J 4 bases, with 31 bases left between them. Germline V gene data show CDR1 as MDHEN and CDR2 as SYDVKM. There are 18 residues in the CDR3.

A remark on this clonotype: A read error may explain this, as a much larger clone is one base away. This rearrangement joins TRBV28 to TRBJ2-2; 13 positions agree with TRBD2. V shed 6 bases, J shed 2 bases, and the junction held 9 bases outside the gene matches. The CDR3 extends over 18 amino acids. Germline-derived CDR1 and CDR2 are MDHEN and SYDVKM. CDR3 sequence reads: CASSAGTSGTINTGELFF. The CDR3 bases are TGTGCCAGCAGCGCCGGGACTAGCGGGACAATAAACACCGGGGAGCTGTTTTTT.